Below are 20 T cell receptor beta chains sequenced from a single sample in a study of ipilimumab plus nivolumab after autologous stem cell transplantation. Measured with immunoSEQ multiplex PCR; TCRdb has only the in-frame clones, and not every one. The table records about 12,000 clones, approximately 70% of them present only once. The material sequenced was PBMCs, taken in a trial of ipilimumab plus nivolumab as post-transplant consolidation. The source is a male donor with diffuse large B-cell lymphoma.

The chain links TRBV19 to TRBJ2-7; 12 nucleotides agree with TRBD2. V shed 6 bases, J shed 0 bases, and the junction held 3 bases outside the gene matches. The germline V gene encodes CDR1 LNHDA and CDR2 SQIVND (reference sequence). The CDR3 runs to 15 residues. As DNA, the CDR3 is TGTGCCAGTAGCGGACTAGCGGGGAGCTCCTACGAGCAGTACTTC. It codes for CASSGLAGSSYEQYF.

The CDR3 DNA reads as TGCGCCAGCAGCTTTGGGGGGCGGGTCAGCACAGATACGCAGTATTTT. Translated, it gives CASSFGGRVSTDTQYF. The genes are TRBV5-1 and TRBJ2-3; D might be TRBD1 or TRBD2, each matching 6 bases. The germline V and J ends were trimmed by 2 bases and 0 bases, with 13 bases remaining between them. The CDR3 is 16 amino acids. Germline V gives CDR1 SGHRS, CDR2 YFSETQ.

The rearrangement uses TRBV2 and TRBJ2-3; D is ambiguous. The germline gives CDR1 SNHLY, CDR2 FYNNEI. The CDR3 length is 12 residues. V lost 8 bases and J lost 3, with 9 bases in between. Here the CDR3 DNA reads TGTGCCAGCGGCTTCGGGACAGATACGCAGTATTTT. It yields the protein CASGFGTDTQYF.

The rearrangement uses TRBV19 and TRBJ2-7; D perhaps matches TRBD1 (5 bases). CDR1 is LNHDA, CDR2 SQIVND, per germline (reference sequence). The V end was cut by 4 bases, the J end by 4 bases, with 14 bases between. CDR3 length equals 14 residues. In DNA form, the CDR3 reads TGTGCCAGTAGTAACAAGGGGTTCGGGTACGAGCAGTACTTC. It is translated as CASSNKGFGYEQYF.

The rearrangement joins TRBV2 to TRBJ1-5; D remains ambiguous. Germline V lookup: CDR1 SNHLY, CDR2 FYNNEI. This CDR3 region has 15 residues. The V and J ends lost 8 bases and 0 bases respectively, with 14 bases between them. The CDR3 loop reads CASRKRRYSNQPQHF. DNA for the CDR3: TGTGCCAGCCGAAAGCGACGGTATAGCAATCAGCCCCAGCATTTT.

This clone was detected a few times. V gene TRBV7-6 combines with J gene TRBJ2-3; TRBD1 matches 10 bases. CDR1 and CDR2 from the germline V gene are SGHVS and FNYEAQ. This CDR3 is built from 17 residues. Unmatched junction bases numbered 10, after V lost 3 bases and J lost 4 bases. The CDR3 DNA follows: TGTGCCAGCAGCTTTAGGGACAGGGGTGAGGAGGCAGATACGCAGTATTTT. As protein: CASSFRDRGEEADTQYF.

The rearrangement uses TRBV9 and TRBJ2-1; TRBD2 might be the D (5 bases). In germline, CDR1 is SGDLS, CDR2 YYNGEE. The V end lost 6 bases, the J end lost 8 bases, and 12 bases lay between the germline ends. There are 12 residues in the CDR3. The CDR3 spells CASNSGIHEQFF. CDR3 coding DNA: TGTGCCAGCAACTCGGGGATCCATGAGCAGTTCTTC. Full variable domain (remainder filled in from reference TRBV9 and TRBJ2-1): DSGVTQTPKHLITATGQRVTLRCSPRSGDLSVYWYQQSLDQGLQFLIQYYNGEERAKGNILERFSAQQFPDLHSELNLSSLELGDSALYFCASNSGIHEQFFGPGTRLTVL.

The chain combines TRBV11-2 with TRBJ1-1, with D possibly matching TRBD1 (5 bases). In germline, CDR1 is SGHAT, CDR2 FQNNGV. The CDR3 is made up of 13 amino acids. V was trimmed by 7 bases and J by 8 bases, leaving 17 bases between them. The CDR3 loop is CASNGWGKTEAFF. Written as DNA, the CDR3 is TGTGCCAGCAACGGATGGGGGAAAACCGAAGCTTTCTTT.

The J gene is TRBJ2-2, the V gene TRBV11-3, with D tentatively TRBD1 or TRBD2 (6 bases each). Looked up from germline, CDR1 is SGHNT and CDR2 is YENEEA. CDR3 length: 15 amino acids. The germline V and J ends were trimmed by 5 bases and 0 bases, with 10 bases remaining between them. CDR3 nucleotide sequence: TGTGCCAGCAGCCCGGAGGGGGCGAACACCGGGGAGCTGTTTTTT. Translated, it gives CASSPEGANTGELFF.

The rearrangement joins TRBV2 to TRBJ2-1; 8 bases line up with TRBD2. The CDR3 is 15 residues long. After removal of 6 bases from V and 8 bases from J, the junction contained 12 bases not matched to a gene. Germline V lookup: CDR1 SNHLY, CDR2 FYNNEI. CDR3 sequence (DNA): TGTGCCAGCAGCTCCGGGACTAGTTATTTGGATGAGCAGTTCTTC. This encodes CASSSGTSYLDEQFF.

This chain links TRBV29-1 with TRBJ1-5, with TRBD1 matching over 9 bases. The trim removed 4 bases at V and 3 bases at J, leaving 1 base unmatched. The germline V gene encodes CDR1 SQVTM and CDR2 ANQGSEA. The CDR3 contains 13 residues. CDR3 residues: CSVGTGVNQPQHF. The CDR3, as DNA: TGCAGCGTTGGGACAGGGGTCAATCAGCCCCAGCATTTT.

The chain couples TRBV2 to TRBJ1-2, with no clear D. Trimming stripped 4 bases from V and 5 bases from J, with 20 bases between. From germline, CDR1 is SNHLY and CDR2 FYNNEI. The CDR3 has 16 residues. Here the CDR3 reads CASSVRAGESVYGYTF. CDR3 in DNA: TGTGCCAGCAGTGTCCGGGCAGGCGAGTCGGTGTATGGCTACACCTTC.

A word on this clone: One end of the junction is discordant with germline, which a read error may explain. This sample also contains other DNA sequences that code for the same CDR3. V gene TRBV9 combines with J gene TRBJ1-1, with D tentatively TRBD1 (6 bases). The CDR3 sequence is 16 residues long. Germline V lookup: CDR1 SGDLS, CDR2 YYNGEE. The CDR3 DNA sequence: TGCGCCCCCAGCGTAGGGGGAAACGGGGGCAACACTGAAGCTTTCTTT. It translates to CAPSVGGNGGNTEAFF.

The V and J genes are TRBV5-1 and TRBJ2-7; D is possibly TRBD2 (5 bases). V was trimmed by 6 bases and J by 0 bases, leaving 16 bases between them. Germline V CDR1 and CDR2: SGHRS, YFSETQ. This CDR3 has 15 residues. CDR3 nucleotides: TGCGCCAGCACGGAGGCTGCGGGCTACTCCTACGAGCAGTACTTC. It specifies CASTEAAGYSYEQYF.

V usage is TRBV6-1 and J usage is TRBJ2-3, with a possible D match to TRBD1 (6 bases). CDR1 is MNHNS and CDR2 is SASEGT in the germline V gene. V was pared by 8 bases and J by 6 bases, with 15 bases between. The CDR3 is made up of 13 amino acids. CDR3 protein: CASPGQRLDTQYF. In DNA, the CDR3 is TGTGCCAGCCCGGGACAACGCTTGGATACGCAGTATTTT.

The chain employs TRBV6-5 and TRBJ2-2; D tentatively reads TRBD1 or TRBD2 (7 bases each). The CDR3 is made up of 15 amino acids. Per the germline V gene, CDR1 is MNHEY and CDR2 is SVGAGI. Trimming pared 5 bases from V and 6 bases from J, leaving 16 bases between. The CDR3 sequence is CASSQGGRIAGELFF. CDR3 DNA: TGTGCCAGCAGTCAGGGGGGGAGAATAGCCGGGGAGCTGTTTTTT.

The chain employs TRBV5-1 and TRBJ1-4; 7 bases align to TRBD1. V shed 4 bases, J shed 7 bases, and the junction held 13 bases outside the gene matches. The CDR3 is made up of 16 amino acids. Germline V gene lookup returns CDR1 SGHRS and CDR2 YFSETQ. DNA for the CDR3: TGCGCCAGCAGCAAACTCCCAGGGGGACGGGTTGAAAAACTGTTTTTT. It yields the protein CASSKLPGGRVEKLFF.

J is TRBJ2-5 and V is TRBV5-1, with 9 nucleotides matching TRBD1. Per germline, CDR1 SGHRS and CDR2 YFSETQ. V was pared by 8 bases and J by 1 base, with 9 bases of the junction left unmatched. CDR3 size: 15 residues. The CDR3 DNA is TGCGCCAGGTTCCGGGACAGGGTTTTCCAAGAGACCCAGTACTTC. It encodes CARFRDRVFQETQYF.

By sample share, this clone is hyperexpanded. The gene calls are TRBV6-5 and TRBJ1-6; D is possibly TRBD1 (6 bases). The CDR3 is 15 amino acids. Germline V gene lookup returns CDR1 MNHEY and CDR2 SVGAGI. V lost 2 bases and J lost 7, with 12 bases in between. The CDR3 spells CASSYKGGTNSPLHF. CDR3 coding DNA: TGTGCCAGCAGTTACAAAGGGGGGACGAATTCACCCCTCCACTTT.

The rearrangement joins TRBV2 to TRBJ1-1; no reliable D call. Trimming took off 7 bases at V and 7 bases at J, with 10 bases between the two ends. The CDR3 length is 11 residues. Germline lookup yields CDR1 SNHLY and CDR2 FYNNEI. The CDR3 is CASNYGVEAFF. The CDR3, as DNA: TGTGCCAGCAACTACGGGGTTGAAGCTTTCTTT. Variable domain in full (rest from reference TRBV2 and TRBJ1-1): EPEVTQTPSHQVTQMGQEVILRCVPISNHLYFYWYRQILGQKVEFLVSFYNNEISEKSEIFDDQFSVERPDGSNFTLKIRSTKLEDSAMYFCASNYGVEAFFGQGTRLTVV.